This T cell receptor beta chain was captured by sequencing in a study of blood T cell repertoires in COVID-19. Study-level information: Researchers got acute and convalescent COVID-19 samples from the United States, Italy and Spain.

Authors' analysis steps: Quantification of nucleated cells was approximated via reference gene primer amplification. Sequencing was performed with immunoSEQ multiplex PCR; in TCRdb, only in-frame clones are kept and a portion is missing. That table gives V, J and clone size, and the DNA gave D and trimming. The table includes about 250,000 clones, 80% to 85% detected once. The CDR3 has 14 residues. The V and J ends lost 7 bases and 1 base respectively, with 8 bases between them. Germline CDR1 is MDHEN and CDR2 is SYDVKM. The receptor was derived from a man over 45 with active or convalescent COVID-19. This rearrangement joins TRBV28 to TRBJ2-6; no clear D gene. What was sequenced was peripheral blood. CDR3 sequence: CASTRFSGANVLTF. For the CDR3, the DNA is TGTGCCAGCACCCGGTTTTCTGGGGCCAACGTCCTGACTTTC.